This entry features one T cell receptor (beta chain) sequence. What it recognizes is unknown. This specimen belongs to a study of radiotherapy plus CTLA-4 blockade in lung cancer. At the level of the study: In around 17% of patients, objective responses were seen; roughly 30% had disease control. Study observations and caveats: In blood, TCR clones derived from the tumor expanded after radiotherapy plus ipilimumab.

The assay was immunoSEQ multiplex PCR, and TCRdb's table has in-frame clones only and misses some. Here the sample spans some 60,000 clones, approximately 79% being singletons. Focal radiation and CTLA-4 blockade (ipilimumab) were tested in chemo-refractory metastatic non-small-cell lung cancer patients. The CDR3 covers 13 residues. Trimming cost V 5 bases and J 2 bases; bases outside gene matches: 4. Germline V gene sequence: CDR1 GTSNPN, CDR2 SVGIG (reference sequence). This chain connects TRBV30 to TRBJ1-1, with 8 nucleotides matching TRBD1. The TCR sequence derives from a human donor with non-small cell lung cancer who had a complete response to radiotherapy plus ipilimumab. The sample consisted of peripheral blood, taken from a patient treated with radiotherapy plus ipilimumab. The CDR3: CAWGQGANTEAFF. The CDR3, as DNA: TGTGCCTGGGGACAGGGAGCCAACACTGAAGCTTTCTTT.